This paragraph covers one T cell receptor (beta chain) sequence. What it binds is not known. The CDR3 loop spans 17 amino acids. Germline lookup yields CDR1 MDHEN and CDR2 SYDVKM. With V trimmed by 5 bases and J by 5 bases, 11 bases remained unmatched. The data were obtained in a study of T cell repertoires in cytomegalovirus infection. Findings and limits, study-wide: What dominated the ex vivo response were HLA-C-restricted CMV-specific TCR beta clonotypes.

TCRdb reprocessed the reads via MiXCR and lists one record per CDR3 protein. The sample holds about 340,000 distinct CDR3 sequences, almost 30% seen once. Specimen: cultured PBMCs, collected from culture after CMV antigen stimulation. The clonotype originates from a human donor in good health (CMV status not recorded). Some clones in this sample may be carry-over from other donors' samples. The chain couples TRBV28 to TRBJ2-1, with TRBD2 matching 11 bases. This CDR3 reads CASSRYPGTSGNNEQFF. The CDR3 DNA is TGTGCCAGCAGTCGATACCCCGGGACTAGCGGTAACAATGAGCAGTTCTTC.